This TCR beta chain was found in a study of PD-L1 blockade in urothelial cancer. The time point was: pretreatment peripheral blood. The patients' disease, urothelial carcinoma, was locally advanced or metastatic. Only in-frame clones appear in the TCRdb table, and some are missing; sequencing was by immunoSEQ multiplex PCR. The sample lists around 130,000 clones, roughly 80% seen once, with about 2.9% in the top ten. V gave up 5 bases and J gave up 4 bases; unmatched junction bases: 4. CDR3 length equals 14 residues. CDR1 is LGHNT and CDR2 is FRNRAP in the germline V gene. The clonotype was recovered from a man between 50 and 59 years old with urothelial cancer. The rearrangement joins TRBV12-5 to TRBJ2-2, with 7 positions matching TRBD1. Sample: PBMCs, taken around atezolizumab (anti-PD-L1) treatment. CDR3 sequence reads: CASGPDRATGELFF. CDR3 sequence (DNA): TGTGCTAGTGGTCCCGACAGGGCCACCGGGGAGCTGTTTTTT.